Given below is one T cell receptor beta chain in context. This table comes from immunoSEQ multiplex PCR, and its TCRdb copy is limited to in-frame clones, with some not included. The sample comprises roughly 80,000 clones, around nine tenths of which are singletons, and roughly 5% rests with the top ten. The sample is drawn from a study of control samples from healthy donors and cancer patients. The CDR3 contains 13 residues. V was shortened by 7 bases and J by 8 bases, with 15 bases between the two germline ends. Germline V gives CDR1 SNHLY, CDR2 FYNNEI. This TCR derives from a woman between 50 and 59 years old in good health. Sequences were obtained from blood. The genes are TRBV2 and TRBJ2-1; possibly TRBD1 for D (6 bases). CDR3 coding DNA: TGTGCCAGCAAAGTTCAGGGGCCCCATGAGCAGTTCTTC. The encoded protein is CASKVQGPHEQFF. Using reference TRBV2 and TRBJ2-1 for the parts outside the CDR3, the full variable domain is EPEVTQTPSHQVTQMGQEVILRCVPISNHLYFYWYRQILGQKVEFLVSFYNNEISEKSEIFDDQFSVERPDGSNFTLKIRSTKLEDSAMYFCASKVQGPHEQFFGPGTRLTVL.